The T cell receptor beta chain described here comes from a study of breast tumors, draining lymph nodes, adjacent tissues. This clonotype was found many times. Antigen unknown. MiXCR, run by TCRdb on the multiplex PCR reads, gives a single entry per CDR3 protein. The sample lists approximately 210,000 distinct CDR3 sequences; 34% were seen once. Findings of the study overall: Most tumor T cells seemingly derive from lymph node, then expand in tumor. Compared with lymph nodes, tumors were less diverse; compared with nontumor tissue, more. Luminal-like breast cancer showed significantly greater tumor-nontumor repertoire similarity than basal-like breast cancer did.

Samples came from axillary lymph nodes draining the breast cancer. The TCR was taken from a female donor with breast cancer. Some clones in this sample may be carry-over from other donors' samples. Sequencing was carried out using axillary lymph node tissue.

CDR3 amino acids: CASSEGPSRGELFF. CDR3 DNA sequence: TGTGCCAGCAGTGAGGGCCCTAGCCGCGGGGAGCTGTTTTTT. This chain connects TRBV2 to TRBJ2-2; D perhaps matches TRBD2 (5 bases). The germline V and J ends were trimmed by 3 bases and 7 bases, with 12 bases remaining between them. CDR1 is SNHLY, CDR2 FYNNEI, per germline. This CDR3 contains 14 residues.